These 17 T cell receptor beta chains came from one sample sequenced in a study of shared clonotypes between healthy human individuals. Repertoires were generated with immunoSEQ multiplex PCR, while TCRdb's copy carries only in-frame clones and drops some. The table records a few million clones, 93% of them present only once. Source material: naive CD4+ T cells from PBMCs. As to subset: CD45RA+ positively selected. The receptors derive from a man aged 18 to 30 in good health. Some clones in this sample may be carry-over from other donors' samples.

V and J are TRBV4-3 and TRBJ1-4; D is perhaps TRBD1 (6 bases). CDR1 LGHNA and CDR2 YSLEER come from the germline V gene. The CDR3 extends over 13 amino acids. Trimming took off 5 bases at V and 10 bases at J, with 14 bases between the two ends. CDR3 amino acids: CASSIQGQGKLFF. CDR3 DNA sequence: TGCGCCAGCAGCATCCAGGGGCAAGGAAAACTGTTTTTT.

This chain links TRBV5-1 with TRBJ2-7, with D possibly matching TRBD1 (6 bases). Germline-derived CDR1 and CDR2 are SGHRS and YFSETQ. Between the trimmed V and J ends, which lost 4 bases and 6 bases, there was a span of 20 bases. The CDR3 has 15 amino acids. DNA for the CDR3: TGCGCCAGCAGCCCTATAACCCCACAGGGCGGCGAGCAGTACTTC. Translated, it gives CASSPITPQGGEQYF.

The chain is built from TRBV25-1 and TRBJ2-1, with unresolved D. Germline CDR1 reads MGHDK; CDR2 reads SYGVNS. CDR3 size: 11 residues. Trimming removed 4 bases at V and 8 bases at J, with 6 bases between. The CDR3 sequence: CASSARDEQFF. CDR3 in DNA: TGTGCCAGCAGTGCGCGCGATGAGCAGTTCTTC.

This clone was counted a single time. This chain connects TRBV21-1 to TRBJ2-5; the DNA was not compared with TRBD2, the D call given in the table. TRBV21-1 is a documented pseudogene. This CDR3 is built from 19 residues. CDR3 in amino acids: CASSPIAGAELGYQETQYF. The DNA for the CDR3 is TGTGCCAGCAGCCCTATAGCGGGAGCCGAGCTGGGGTACCAAGAGACCCAGTACTTC.

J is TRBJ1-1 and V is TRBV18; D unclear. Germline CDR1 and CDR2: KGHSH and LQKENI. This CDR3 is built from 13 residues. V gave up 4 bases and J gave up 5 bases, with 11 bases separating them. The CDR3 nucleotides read TGTGCCAGCTCACTTGAGATAAGGACTGAAGCTTTCTTT. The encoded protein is CASSLEIRTEAFF. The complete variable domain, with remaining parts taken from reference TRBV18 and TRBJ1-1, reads NAGVMQNPRHLVRRRGQEARLRCSPMKGHSHVYWYRQLPEEGLKFMVYLQKENIIDESGMPKERFSAEFPKEGPSILRIQQVVRGDSAAYFCASSLEIRTEAFFGQGTRLTVV.

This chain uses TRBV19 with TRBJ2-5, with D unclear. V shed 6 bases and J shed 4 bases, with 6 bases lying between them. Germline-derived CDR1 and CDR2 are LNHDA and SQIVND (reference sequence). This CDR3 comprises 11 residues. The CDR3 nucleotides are TGTGCCAGTAGGGCCGGAGAGACCCAGTACTTC. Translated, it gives CASRAGETQYF.

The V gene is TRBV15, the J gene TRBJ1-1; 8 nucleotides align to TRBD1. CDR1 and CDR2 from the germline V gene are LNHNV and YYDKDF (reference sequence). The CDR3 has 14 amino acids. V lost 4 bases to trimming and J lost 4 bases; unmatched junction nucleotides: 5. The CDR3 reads CATSTVTGVTEAFF. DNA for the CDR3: TGTGCCACCAGCACTGTGACAGGGGTCACTGAAGCTTTCTTT.

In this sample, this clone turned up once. The CDR3 nucleotides are TGTGCCAGTAGTATCCAAAATCAGCCCCAGCATTTT. Protein sequence: CASSIQNQPQHF. V usage is TRBV19 and J usage is TRBJ1-5; D is unclear. The CDR3 covers 12 residues. The V and J ends lost 3 bases and 4 bases respectively, with 4 bases between them. CDR1 is LNHDA, CDR2 SQIVND, per germline (reference sequence).

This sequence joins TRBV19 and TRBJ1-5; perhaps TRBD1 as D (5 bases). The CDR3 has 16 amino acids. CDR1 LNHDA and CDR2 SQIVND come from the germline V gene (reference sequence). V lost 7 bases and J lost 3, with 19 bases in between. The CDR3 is CASNVDRFINNQPQHF. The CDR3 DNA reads TGTGCCAGTAACGTAGACAGATTTATTAACAATCAGCCCCAGCATTTT.

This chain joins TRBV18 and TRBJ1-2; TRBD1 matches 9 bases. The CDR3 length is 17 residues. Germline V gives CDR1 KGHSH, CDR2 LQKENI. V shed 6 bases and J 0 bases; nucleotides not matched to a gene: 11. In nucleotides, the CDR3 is TGTGCCAGCTCCCCGGGACAGGGAGCTACGTCTAACTATGGCTACACCTTC. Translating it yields CASSPGQGATSNYGYTF.

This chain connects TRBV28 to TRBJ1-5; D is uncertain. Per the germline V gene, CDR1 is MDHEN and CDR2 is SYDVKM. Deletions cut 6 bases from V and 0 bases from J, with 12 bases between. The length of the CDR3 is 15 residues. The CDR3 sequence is CASRESGYSNQPQHF. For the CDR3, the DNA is TGTGCCAGCAGGGAGTCGGGGTATAGCAATCAGCCCCAGCATTTT.

The CDR3: CASSFLAIGDTQYF. Written as DNA, the CDR3 is TGTGCCAGCAGCTTCCTAGCGATCGGGGATACGCAGTATTTT. The chain joins TRBV7-3 to TRBJ2-3; maybe TRBD2 (6 bases). Trimming stripped 3 bases from V and 6 bases from J, with 13 bases between. Germline assignment: CDR1 SGHTA and CDR2 FQGTGA. CDR3 length equals 14 residues.

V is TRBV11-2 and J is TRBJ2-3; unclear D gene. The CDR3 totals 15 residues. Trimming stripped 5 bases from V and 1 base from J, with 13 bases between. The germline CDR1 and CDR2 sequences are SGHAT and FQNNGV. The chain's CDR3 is CASSPLGARTDTQYF. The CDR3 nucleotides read TGTGCCAGCAGCCCTCTAGGCGCGCGCACAGATACGCAGTATTTT.

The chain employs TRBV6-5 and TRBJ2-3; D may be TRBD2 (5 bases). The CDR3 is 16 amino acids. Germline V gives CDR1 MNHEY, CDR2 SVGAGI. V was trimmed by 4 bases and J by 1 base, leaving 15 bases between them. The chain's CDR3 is CASSSTPAAGTDTQYF. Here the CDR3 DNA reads TGTGCCAGCAGTTCAACGCCAGCGGCGGGCACAGATACGCAGTATTTT.

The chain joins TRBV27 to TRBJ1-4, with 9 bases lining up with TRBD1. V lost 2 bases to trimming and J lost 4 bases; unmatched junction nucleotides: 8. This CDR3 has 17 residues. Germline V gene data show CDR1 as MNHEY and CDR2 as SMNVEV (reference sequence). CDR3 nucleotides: TGTGCCAGCAGTTTAGCCGGGACAGGGCCGATTAATGAAAAACTGTTTTTT. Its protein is CASSLAGTGPINEKLFF.

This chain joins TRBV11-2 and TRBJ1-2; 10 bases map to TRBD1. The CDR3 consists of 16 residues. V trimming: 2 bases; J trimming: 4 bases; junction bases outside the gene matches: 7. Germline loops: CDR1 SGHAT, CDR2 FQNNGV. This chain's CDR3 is CASSLTTGTGVYGYTF. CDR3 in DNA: TGTGCCAGCAGCTTAACGACCGGGACAGGGGTCTATGGCTACACCTTC.

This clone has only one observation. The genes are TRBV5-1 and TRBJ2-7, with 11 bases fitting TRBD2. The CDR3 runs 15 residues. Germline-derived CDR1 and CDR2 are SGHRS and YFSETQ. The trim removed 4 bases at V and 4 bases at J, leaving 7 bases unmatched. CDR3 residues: CASSPISGRGYEQYF. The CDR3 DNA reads TGCGCCAGCAGCCCAATTAGCGGGAGGGGATACGAGCAGTACTTC.